This TCR beta chain was recovered during a study of shared clonotypes between healthy human individuals. Study-wide context: Per-donor plates numbered three CD4 naive, three CD4 memory, two CD8 naive and one CD8 memory.

Assay: immunoSEQ multiplex PCR; the TCRdb copy retains only in-frame clones and omits some. Of about 2,500,000 clones detected, just over 90% appear once; the ten largest clones hold over 0.12%. The CDR3 is 15 amino acids. J lost 6 bases, V lost 1 base, and 3 bases had no gene match. CDR1 and CDR2 (germline): SGDLS, YYNGEE. Naive CD45RA+ and memory CD45RA-negative subsets were split from CD4+ cells. This clone was observed a handful of times. Its cognate antigen is unknown. General study points: In the sorted subsets, rarefaction showed sequencing was incomplete despite large depth.

This chain connects TRBV9 to TRBJ2-2, with 10 bases aligning to TRBD1. The TCR comes from a young man in good health. The specimen sequenced was naive CD4+ T cells sorted from blood. Subset described: CD45RA+ positively selected. For the CDR3, the DNA is TGTGCCAGCAGCGTAAATGGACAGGGGGCCGGGGAGCTGTTTTTT. Its protein is CASSVNGQGAGELFF. The complete variable domain, with remaining parts taken from reference TRBV9 and TRBJ2-2, reads DSGVTQTPKHLITATGQRVTLRCSPRSGDLSVYWYQQSLDQGLQFLIQYYNGEERAKGNILERFSAQQFPDLHSELNLSSLELGDSALYFCASSVNGQGAGELFFGEGSRLTVL.